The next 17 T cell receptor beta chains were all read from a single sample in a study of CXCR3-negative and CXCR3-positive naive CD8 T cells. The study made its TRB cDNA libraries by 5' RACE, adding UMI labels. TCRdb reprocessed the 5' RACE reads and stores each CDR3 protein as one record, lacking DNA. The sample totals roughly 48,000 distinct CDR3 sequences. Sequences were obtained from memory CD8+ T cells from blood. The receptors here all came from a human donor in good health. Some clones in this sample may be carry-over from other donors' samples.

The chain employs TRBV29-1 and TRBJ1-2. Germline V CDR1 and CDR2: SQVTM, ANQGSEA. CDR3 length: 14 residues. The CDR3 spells CSVERDFPTYGYTF.

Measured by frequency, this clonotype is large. This CDR3 reads CASSDSSRHTGELFF. The V call is TRBV6-4, the J call TRBJ2-2. CDR1 and CDR2 from the germline V gene are MRHNA and SNTAGT. CDR3 length equals 15 residues.

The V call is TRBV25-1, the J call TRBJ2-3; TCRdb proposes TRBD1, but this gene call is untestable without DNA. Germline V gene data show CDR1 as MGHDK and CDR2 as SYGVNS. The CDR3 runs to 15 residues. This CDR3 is CASKLGGSSTDTQYF.

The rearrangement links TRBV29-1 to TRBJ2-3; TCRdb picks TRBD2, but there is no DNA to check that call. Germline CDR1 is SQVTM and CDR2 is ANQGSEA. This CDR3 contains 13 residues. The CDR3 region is CSAVAGETDTQYF.

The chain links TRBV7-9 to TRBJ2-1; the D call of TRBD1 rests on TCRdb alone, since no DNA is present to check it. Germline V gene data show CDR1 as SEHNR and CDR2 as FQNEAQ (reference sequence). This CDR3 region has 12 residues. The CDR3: CGSRGVDNEQFF.

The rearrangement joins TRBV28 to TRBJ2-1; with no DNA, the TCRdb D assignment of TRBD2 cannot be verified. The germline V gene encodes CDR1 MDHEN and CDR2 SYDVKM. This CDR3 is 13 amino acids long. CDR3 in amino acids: CASGTSLYNEQFF.

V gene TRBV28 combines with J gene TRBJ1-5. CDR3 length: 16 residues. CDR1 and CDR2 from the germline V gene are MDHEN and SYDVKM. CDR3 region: CASSLWQGGSNQPQHF. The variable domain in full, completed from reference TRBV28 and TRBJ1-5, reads DVKVTQSSRYLVKRTGEKVFLECVQDMDHENMFWYRQDPGLGLRLIYFSYDVKMKEKGDIPEGYSVSREKKERFSLILESASTNQTSMYLCASSLWQGGSNQPQHFGDGTRLSIL.

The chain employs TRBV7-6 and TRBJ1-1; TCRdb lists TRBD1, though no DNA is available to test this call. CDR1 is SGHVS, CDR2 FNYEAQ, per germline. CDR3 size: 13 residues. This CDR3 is CASSLSWGAEAFF.

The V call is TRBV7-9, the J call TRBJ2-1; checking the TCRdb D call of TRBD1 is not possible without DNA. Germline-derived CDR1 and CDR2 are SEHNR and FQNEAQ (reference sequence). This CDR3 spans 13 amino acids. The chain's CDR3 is CASSLSETGMQFF.

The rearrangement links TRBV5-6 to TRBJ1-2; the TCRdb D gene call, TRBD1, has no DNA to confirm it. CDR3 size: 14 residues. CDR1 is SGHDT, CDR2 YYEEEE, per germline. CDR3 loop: CASSSGTAINGYTF.

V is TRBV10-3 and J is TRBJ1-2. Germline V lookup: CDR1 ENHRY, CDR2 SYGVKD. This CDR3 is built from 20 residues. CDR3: CAISESTRIVALPRDYGYTF.

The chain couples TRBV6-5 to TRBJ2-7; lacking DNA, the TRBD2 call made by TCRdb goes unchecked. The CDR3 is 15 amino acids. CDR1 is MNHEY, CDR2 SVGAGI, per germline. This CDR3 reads CASSYFGGYNYEQYF.

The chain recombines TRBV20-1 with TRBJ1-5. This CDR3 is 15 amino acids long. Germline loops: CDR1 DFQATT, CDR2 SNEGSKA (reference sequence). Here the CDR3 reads CSASPSPGSAQPQHF.

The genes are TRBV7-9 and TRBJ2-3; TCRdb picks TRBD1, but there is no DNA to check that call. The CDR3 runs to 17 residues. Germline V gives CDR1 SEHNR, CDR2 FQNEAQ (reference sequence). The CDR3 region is CASSPPPDGVGTDTQYF. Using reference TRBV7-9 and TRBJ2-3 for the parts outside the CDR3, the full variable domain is DTGVSQNPRHKITKRGQNVTFRCDPISEHNRLYWYRQTLGQGPEFLTYFQNEAQLEKSRLLSDRFSAERPKGSFSTLEIQRTEQGDSAMYLCASSPPPDGVGTDTQYFGPGTRLTVL.

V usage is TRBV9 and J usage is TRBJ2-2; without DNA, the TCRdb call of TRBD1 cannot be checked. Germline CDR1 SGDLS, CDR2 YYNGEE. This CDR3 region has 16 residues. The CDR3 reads CASSPATGGRFGELFF.

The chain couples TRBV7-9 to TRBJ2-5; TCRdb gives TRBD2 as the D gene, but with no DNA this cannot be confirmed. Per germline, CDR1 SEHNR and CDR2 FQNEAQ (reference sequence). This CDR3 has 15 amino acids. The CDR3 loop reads CASSLGTSVIYEQYF.

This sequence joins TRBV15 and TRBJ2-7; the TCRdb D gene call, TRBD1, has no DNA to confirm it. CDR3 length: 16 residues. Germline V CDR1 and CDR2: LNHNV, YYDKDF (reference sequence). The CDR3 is CATSLERDRITYEQYF.